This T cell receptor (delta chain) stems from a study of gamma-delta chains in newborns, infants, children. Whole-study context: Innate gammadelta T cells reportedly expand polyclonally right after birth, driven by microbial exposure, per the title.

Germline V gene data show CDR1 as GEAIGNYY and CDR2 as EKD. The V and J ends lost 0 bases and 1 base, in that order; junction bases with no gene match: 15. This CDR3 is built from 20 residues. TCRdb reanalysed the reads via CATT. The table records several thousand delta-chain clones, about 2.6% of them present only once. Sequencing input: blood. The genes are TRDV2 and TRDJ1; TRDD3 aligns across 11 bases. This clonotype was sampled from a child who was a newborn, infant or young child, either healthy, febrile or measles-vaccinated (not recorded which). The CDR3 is CACDTVTRDVGDTRTDKLIF. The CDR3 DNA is TGTGCCTGTGACACCGTAACTCGAGATGTGGGGGATACGCGCACCGATAAACTCATCTTT.